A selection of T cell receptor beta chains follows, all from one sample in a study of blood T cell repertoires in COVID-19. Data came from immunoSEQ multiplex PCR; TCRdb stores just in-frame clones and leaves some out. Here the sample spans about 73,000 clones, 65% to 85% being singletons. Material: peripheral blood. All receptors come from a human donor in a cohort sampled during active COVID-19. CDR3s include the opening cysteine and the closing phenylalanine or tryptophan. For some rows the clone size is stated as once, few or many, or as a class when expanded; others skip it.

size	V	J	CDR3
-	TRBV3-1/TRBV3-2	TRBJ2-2	CASSPRGGELFF
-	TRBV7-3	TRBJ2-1	CASSKYWTSGSDEQFF
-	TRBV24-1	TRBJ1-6	CATSAGTTYNSPLHF
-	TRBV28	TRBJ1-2	CASSSTTGFGYTF
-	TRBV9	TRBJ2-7	CASSPTGHPYEQYF
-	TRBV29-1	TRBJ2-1	CSVETGQGIYNEQFF
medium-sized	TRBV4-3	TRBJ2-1	CASSQDWSQNNEQFF
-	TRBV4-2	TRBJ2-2	CASSQGHGELFF
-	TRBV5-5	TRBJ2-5	CASSLAIQGETQYF
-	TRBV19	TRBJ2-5	CASSIAGFQETQYF
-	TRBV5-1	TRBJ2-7	CASSLGAGGAYEQYF
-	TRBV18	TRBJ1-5	CASSPAPGRANQPQHF
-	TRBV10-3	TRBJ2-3	CAISESRAGGYTDTQYF
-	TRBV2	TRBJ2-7	CASSMGASYEQYF
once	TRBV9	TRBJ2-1	CASSVALGAGDNEQFF
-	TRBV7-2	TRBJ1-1	CASSLGQVNTEAFF
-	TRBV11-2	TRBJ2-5	CASSLGASGGAKETQYF
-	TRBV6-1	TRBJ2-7	CASSEVTSGYEQYF
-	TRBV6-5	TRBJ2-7	CASSHSRQGAYEQYF
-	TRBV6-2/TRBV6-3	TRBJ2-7	CASSSVPGLAREQYF
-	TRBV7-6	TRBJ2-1	CASTELDRGPYNEQFF
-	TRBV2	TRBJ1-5	CASSDRVKQPQHF
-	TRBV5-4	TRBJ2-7	CASSLEAGGSYEQYF
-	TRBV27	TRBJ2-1	CASSLAGTYNEQFF
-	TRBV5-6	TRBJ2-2	CASSLSFAGELFF
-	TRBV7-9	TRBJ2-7	CASSLDVLGTGGDEQYF
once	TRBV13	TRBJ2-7	CASSIQGSSYEQYF
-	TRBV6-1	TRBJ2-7	CASSDPGQGASYEQYF
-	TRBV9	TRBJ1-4	CASSGTAATNEKLFF
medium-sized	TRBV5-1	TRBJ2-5	CASSSAGGEETQYF
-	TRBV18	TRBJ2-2	CASSPMRGNTGELFF
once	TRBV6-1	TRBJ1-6	CASSDTGDSPLHF
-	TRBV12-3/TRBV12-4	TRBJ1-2	CASRTGTEHGYTF
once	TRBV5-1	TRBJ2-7	CASSWRDSGGEQYF
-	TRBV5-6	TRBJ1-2	CASSLADGGGYTF
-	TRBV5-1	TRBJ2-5	CASSGGVQETQYF
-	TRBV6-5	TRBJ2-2	CASSYSAGGRTGELFF
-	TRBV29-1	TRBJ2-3	CSGRGSGRGSTDTQYF
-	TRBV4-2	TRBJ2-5	CASSPSFRIQETQYF
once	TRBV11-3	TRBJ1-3	CASSSIEAPTGDGNTIYF